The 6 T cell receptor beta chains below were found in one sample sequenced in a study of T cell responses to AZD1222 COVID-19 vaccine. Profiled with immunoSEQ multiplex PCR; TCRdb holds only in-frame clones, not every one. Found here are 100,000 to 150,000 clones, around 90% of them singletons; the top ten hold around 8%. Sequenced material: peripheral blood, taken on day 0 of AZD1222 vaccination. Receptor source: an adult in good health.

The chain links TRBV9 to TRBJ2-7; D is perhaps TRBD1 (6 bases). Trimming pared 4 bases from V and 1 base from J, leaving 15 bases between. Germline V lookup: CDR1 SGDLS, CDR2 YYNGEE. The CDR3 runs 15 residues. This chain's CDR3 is CASSLQGLASYEQYF. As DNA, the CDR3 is TGTGCCAGCAGCCTCCAGGGGCTAGCATCCTACGAGCAGTACTTC.

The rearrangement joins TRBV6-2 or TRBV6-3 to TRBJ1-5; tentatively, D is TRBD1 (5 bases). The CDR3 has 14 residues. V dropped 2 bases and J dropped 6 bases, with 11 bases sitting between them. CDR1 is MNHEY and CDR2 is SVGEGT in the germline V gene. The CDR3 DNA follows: TGTGCCAGCAGTTACCCAGGGTTATTTCAGCCCCAGCATTTT. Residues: CASSYPGLFQPQHF.

The CDR3, as DNA: TGTGCCACCAGGGCGCCGGCAGGGGGCTACGAGCAGTACTTC. It is translated as CATRAPAGGYEQYF. The chain couples TRBV24-1 to TRBJ2-7, with 7 nucleotides matching TRBD1. Looked up from germline, CDR1 is KGHDR and CDR2 is SFDVKD. The CDR3 extends over 14 amino acids. The trim removed 7 bases at V and 3 bases at J, leaving 8 bases unmatched.

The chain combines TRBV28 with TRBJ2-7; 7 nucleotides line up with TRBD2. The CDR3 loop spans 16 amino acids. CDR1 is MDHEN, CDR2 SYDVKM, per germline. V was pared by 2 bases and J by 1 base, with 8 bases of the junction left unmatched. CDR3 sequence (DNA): TGTGCCAGCAGTTTAGGAAGCGGGCGGGGGTCCTACGAGCAGTACTTC. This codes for CASSLGSGRGSYEQYF.

Written as DNA, the CDR3 is TGTGCCAGCAGCTCCAGCGGGGTCCGGGAGACCCAGTACTTC. This gives the protein CASSSSGVRETQYF. V gene TRBV7-2 combines with J gene TRBJ2-5; TRBD2 agrees at 7 bases. V lost 4 bases and J lost 5; bases outside the gene matches: 7. The CDR3 has 14 residues. Germline CDR1 is SGHTA and CDR2 is FQGNSA.

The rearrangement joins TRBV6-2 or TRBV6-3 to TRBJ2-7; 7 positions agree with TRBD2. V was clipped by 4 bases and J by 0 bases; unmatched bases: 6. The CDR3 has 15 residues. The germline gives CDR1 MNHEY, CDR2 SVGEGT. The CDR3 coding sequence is TGTGCCAGCAGTTTTTCGGGAGGCAGCTCCTACGAGCAGTACTTC. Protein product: CASSFSGGSSYEQYF.